This TCR beta chain was captured by sequencing in a study of T cells in Graves' hyperthyroidism and ophthalmopathy. This CDR3 has 15 amino acids. V was trimmed by 6 bases and J by 0 bases, leaving 15 bases between them. CDR1 SGHDT and CDR2 YYEEEE come from the germline V gene. Amplified regions were TCR beta CDR3 sequences from RNA transcripts. Using the HTBI primer set, a first-round RT-PCR was run on the TCR CDR3. A single record per CDR3 protein comes from TCRdb applying MiXCR to the multiplex PCR reads. The sample lists some 650,000 distinct CDR3 sequences, roughly 15% occurring once. Material for sequencing was blood. The J gene is TRBJ1-2, the V gene TRBV5-6, with unresolved D. The TCR was taken from a woman aged 40 to 50 with Graves' ophthalmopathy. CDR3: CASKPMGSTNYGYTF. The CDR3 coding sequence is TGTGCCAGCAAACCTATGGGGTCGACTAACTATGGCTACACCTTC.